The 20 T cell receptor beta chains given below trace back to one sample, sequenced in a study of T cells in Graves' hyperthyroidism and ophthalmopathy. Researchers amplified the TCR beta CDR3 regions from RNA transcripts. Initially, a first-round RT-PCR of the TCR CDR3 employed the HTBI primer set. Via MiXCR, TCRdb re-called the multiplex PCR reads, giving one row per CDR3 protein. The sample carries more than 550,000 distinct CDR3 sequences, 17% recorded once. Sequenced material: blood. All receptors come from a man aged 50-60 years with Graves' hyperthyroidism.

This clonotype occurred many times. The chain combines TRBV19 with TRBJ2-7, with D perhaps TRBD2 (5 bases). Looked up from germline, CDR1 is LNHDA and CDR2 is SQIVND (reference sequence). This CDR3 is built from 17 residues. Trimming removed 1 base at V and 0 bases at J, with 16 bases between. CDR3 loop: CASSIAGLNPNSYEQYF. Written as DNA, the CDR3 is TGTGCCAGTAGTATAGCGGGATTAAATCCAAACTCCTACGAGCAGTACTTC.

The rearrangement joins TRBV20-1 to TRBJ2-4; 11 bases align to TRBD2. Trimming removed 0 bases from V and 0 bases from J; junction bases left unmatched: 10. Germline loops: CDR1 DFQATT, CDR2 SNEGSKA (reference sequence). This CDR3 comprises 19 residues. CDR3 in amino acids: CSARDPEGLAELAKNIQYF. The CDR3 coding sequence is TGCAGTGCTAGAGATCCTGAGGGACTAGCGGAGCTAGCCAAAAACATTCAGTACTTC.

This clonotype was detected many times. V gene TRBV28 combines with J gene TRBJ1-6, with TRBD1 matching over 7 bases. Trimming at V came to 3 bases and at J to 5 bases, leaving 4 bases not matched to a gene. Germline V lookup: CDR1 MDHEN, CDR2 SYDVKM. This CDR3 region has 15 residues. The CDR3 protein is CASSLGTAHNSPLHF. CDR3 sequence (DNA): TGTGCCAGCAGTTTGGGGACAGCCCATAATTCACCCCTCCACTTT.

In the case of this clonotype: A much larger clonotype is one base distant, so this may be a read error. No conserved phenylalanine or tryptophan is present at the end of the CDR3, so a read error is the likely explanation. V gene TRBV12-3 or TRBV12-4 combines with J gene TRBJ2-3, with a possible D match to TRBD2 (5 bases). The V end was cut by 5 bases, the J end by 3 bases, with 21 bases between. The CDR3 contains 17 residues. CDR3 sequence reads: CASSPPFRAPGTDTQYL. CDR3 coding DNA: TGTGCCAGCAGTCCCCCATTTCGGGCCCCGGGGACAGATACGCAGTATCTT.

This clonotype has ten or more counts. V gene TRBV5-8 combines with J gene TRBJ1-2; tentative D call: TRBD1 (5 bases). The V gene's germline CDR1 is SGHTS and CDR2 YDEGEE. This CDR3 comprises 15 residues. Deletions cut 1 base from V and 3 bases from J, with 13 bases between. CDR3 DNA: TGTGCCAGCAGCTTGTTTACAGGAGACGACTATGGCTACACCTTC. Residues: CASSLFTGDDYGYTF.

This clonotype was seen at least ten times. The chain couples TRBV27 to TRBJ2-7; 7 nucleotides agree with TRBD2. Germline V gene sequence: CDR1 MNHEY, CDR2 SMNVEV (reference sequence). After removal of 5 bases from V and 1 base from J, the junction contained 11 bases not matched to a gene. This CDR3 is 16 amino acids long. The CDR3 bases are TGTGCCAGCAGTCCCATCCGGACTAGTCGGTCCTACGAGCAGTACTTC. It codes for CASSPIRTSRSYEQYF.

The sample holds a few counts of this clonotype. A read error may explain this, as a much larger clone is one base away. V usage is TRBV7-2 and J usage is TRBJ2-5; D not resolved. Germline V lookup: CDR1 SGHTA, CDR2 FQGNSA. This CDR3 contains 12 residues. DNA of the CDR3: TGTGCCAGCAGCCCATCACAAGAGATCCAGTACTTC. This gives the protein CASSPSQEIQYF.

A note on this clonotype: The junction and the germline gene differ at one end; a read error may be behind it. The genes are TRBV3-1 and TRBJ1-5; TRBD1 matches at 8 bases. CDR1 and CDR2 from the germline V gene are LGHDT and YNNKEL (reference sequence). The CDR3 sequence is 13 residues long. Here the CDR3 reads CASSPGQGQAQHF. Written as DNA, the CDR3 is TGTGCCAGCAGCCCTGGACAGGGTCAGGCCCAGCATTTT.

The chain joins TRBV6-2 or TRBV6-3 to TRBJ1-1; 10 bases are a match to TRBD1. V was pared by 2 bases and J by 5 bases, with 5 bases of the junction left unmatched. This CDR3 has 15 amino acids. Germline values: CDR1 MNHEY, CDR2 SVGEGT. The CDR3 protein is CASSYLGTGVTEAFF. DNA for the CDR3: TGTGCCAGCAGTTACCTAGGGACAGGGGTAACTGAAGCTTTCTTT.

The chain is built from TRBV4-1 and TRBJ1-2; 10 bases fit TRBD1. Germline assignment: CDR1 MGHRA and CDR2 YSYEKL. The CDR3 has 17 residues. The V gene end was trimmed by 2 bases and the J gene end by 8 bases; junction bases not matched to a gene: 14. CDR3 nucleotides: TGCGCCAGCAGCCAATCCGGGACAGGGGCGGACTCTCGCGGCTACACCTTC. Amino acids: CASSQSGTGADSRGYTF.

Ten or more counts support this clonotype. This chain connects TRBV28 to TRBJ1-1; 7 bases match TRBD1. J lost 0 bases, V lost 6 bases, and 4 bases had no gene match. This CDR3 spans 14 amino acids. The germline V gene has CDR1 MDHEN and CDR2 SYDVKM. In nucleotides, the CDR3 is TGTGCCAGCAGAACAGGGGACTTGAACACTGAAGCTTTCTTT. Its protein product is CASRTGDLNTEAFF.

CDR3 nucleotides: TGTGCCAGCAGTCCACGGCGGGCAAAAAGGAACACTGAAGCTTTCTTT. Encoded protein: CASSPRRAKRNTEAFF. This sequence joins TRBV25-1 and TRBJ1-1; no definite D call. The V gene's germline CDR1 is MGHDK and CDR2 SYGVNS. With 5 bases removed from V and 1 base from J, the gap between germline ends came to 17 bases. CDR3 length: 16 amino acids.

The chain is built from TRBV7-2 and TRBJ2-7; 9 nucleotides line up with TRBD2. The CDR3 consists of 15 residues. Germline V CDR1 and CDR2: SGHTA, FQGNSA. V shed 6 bases, J shed 1 base, and the junction held 7 bases outside the gene matches. The CDR3 coding sequence is TGTGCCAGCAGACCTAGTAGCGGGAGATCCTACGAGCAGTACTTC. It translates to CASRPSSGRSYEQYF.

J is TRBJ1-2 and V is TRBV29-1; 9 bases map to TRBD1. The CDR3 contains 14 residues. V was pared by 3 bases and J by 1 base, with 3 bases of the junction left unmatched. The V gene's germline CDR1 is SQVTM and CDR2 ANQGSEA. This chain's CDR3 is CSVEPGQGNYGYTF. The CDR3 nucleotides read TGCAGCGTTGAGCCGGGACAGGGTAACTATGGCTACACCTTC. The variable domain in full, completed from reference TRBV29-1 and TRBJ1-2, reads SAVISQKPSRDICQRGTSLTIQCQVDSQVTMMFWYRQQPGQSLTLIATANQGSEATYESGFVIDKFPISRPNLTFSTLTVSNMSPEDSSIYLCSVEPGQGNYGYTFGSGTRLTVV.

This clonotype was counted at least ten times. The chain is built from TRBV6-1 and TRBJ1-1; TRBD1 might be the D (5 bases). This CDR3 has 12 residues. CDR1 is MNHNS, CDR2 SASEGT, per germline. Trimming removed 7 bases at V and 3 bases at J, with 9 bases between. The DNA of the CDR3 is TGTGCCAGCATTGGAGGGGACACTGAAGCTTTCTTT. This sequence encodes CASIGGDTEAFF.

This clonotype has at least ten counts. This chain links TRBV7-3 with TRBJ1-5; 7 bases agree with TRBD1. This CDR3 contains 16 residues. V dropped 3 bases and J dropped 2; count of bases not matched to a gene: 7. The germline V gene has CDR1 SGHTA and CDR2 FQGTGA. This CDR3 is CASSFRTGKGNQPQHF. As DNA, the CDR3 is TGTGCCAGCAGCTTTAGGACAGGTAAGGGCAATCAGCCCCAGCATTTT.

This clonotype was detected only a few times. The chain recombines TRBV13 with TRBJ1-3, with a weak D call TRBD1 (6 bases). The CDR3 is 15 amino acids. The germline V gene has CDR1 PRHDT and CDR2 FYEKMQ (reference sequence). Trimming left V 2 bases short and J 0 bases short, with 8 bases between. The CDR3 nucleotides are TGTGCCAGCAGCTTACGACAGGTCTCTGGAAACACCATATATTTT. It codes for CASSLRQVSGNTIYF. Complete variable domain (other parts from reference TRBV13 and TRBJ1-3): AAGVIQSPRHLIKEKRETATLKCYPIPRHDTVYWYQQGPGQDPQFLISFYEKMQSDKGSIPDRFSAQQFSDYHSELNMSSLELGDSALYFCASSLRQVSGNTIYFGEGSWLTVV.

This clonotype was seen ten or more times. The chain uses TRBV2 and TRBJ2-5; 9 bases fit TRBD2. CDR1 and CDR2 from the germline V gene are SNHLY and FYNNEI. V dropped 6 bases and J dropped 5; count of bases not matched to a gene: 10. CDR3 size: 15 residues. The DNA for the CDR3 is TGTGCCAGCAGCCCCAGTAGCGGGAGAGGCGAGACCCAGTACTTC. As protein: CASSPSSGRGETQYF.

J is TRBJ2-3 and V is TRBV19, with no clear D. CDR3 size: 15 residues. CDR1 and CDR2 from the germline V gene are LNHDA and SQIVND (reference sequence). The V end lost 1 base, the J end lost 1 base, and 9 bases lay between the germline ends. CDR3 amino acids: CASSIGAVRTDTQYF. CDR3 in DNA: TGTGCCAGTAGTATAGGGGCGGTTCGCACAGATACGCAGTATTTT.

This chain uses TRBV7-3 with TRBJ2-2, with no clear D. The CDR3 contains 16 residues. Germline CDR1 and CDR2: SGHTA and FQGTGA. V lost 5 bases, J lost 5 bases, and 18 bases lay in between. CDR3: CASSPLAGAGTGELFF. In DNA form, the CDR3 reads TGTGCCAGCAGCCCGCTGGCAGGAGCCGGGACCGGGGAGCTGTTTTTT.